One T cell receptor beta chain is described in this entry. Its antigen is undetermined. Germline CDR1 reads MNHNS; CDR2 reads SASEGT. V lost 6 bases to trimming and J lost 4 bases; unmatched junction nucleotides: 14. The CDR3 covers 16 residues. TCRdb independently ran MiXCR on the reads; one entry per CDR3 protein. Among about 310,000 distinct CDR3 sequences, 20% to 30% were seen once, and the ten largest hold about an eighth. This specimen belongs to a study of T cell repertoires in cytomegalovirus infection. The source material was cultured PBMCs, sampled from culture after CMV antigen stimulation. The source of this sequence is a human donor in good health (CMV status not recorded). Some clones in this sample may be carry-over from other donors' samples. The chain carries TRBV6-1 and TRBJ2-7; 8 nucleotides align to TRBD1. CDR3 sequence: CASRPLGQGGQYEQYF. The CDR3 nucleotides read TGTGCCAGCAGACCCCTCGGACAGGGAGGACAGTACGAGCAGTACTTC.